The present entry profiles one T cell receptor beta chain with its context. The germline gives CDR1 MNHNY, CDR2 SVGAGI (reference sequence). The CDR3 consists of 14 residues. Trimming took 2 bases from V and 5 from J, leaving 12 bases between them. The assay was immunoSEQ multiplex PCR, and TCRdb's table has in-frame clones only and misses some. The profile shows under 80,000 clones, about 93% of them singletons. This entry belongs to a study of T cell changes during pregnancy in multiple sclerosis. This receptor was taken from a female donor with multiple sclerosis, enrolled in a pregnancy study. Sample: CD4+ T cells from peripheral blood mononuclear cells, taken in the second trimester of pregnancy. V usage is TRBV6-6 and J usage is TRBJ1-2; D is uncertain. In nucleotides, the CDR3 is TGTGCCAGCAGTTACGATGGCCAGTTGTATGGCTACACCTTC. Encoded protein: CASSYDGQLYGYTF.